The T cell receptor (beta chain) under discussion was sequenced for a study of T-cell reconstitution after alpha-beta-depleted transplantation in children. This clonotype was observed a few times. Preparation of the TCRbeta library used unique molecular identifiers. TCRdb re-called the PCR reads through MiXCR, storing one row per CDR3 protein. The table includes some 500,000 distinct CDR3 sequences, around 18% detected once. Trimming took 4 bases from V and 3 from J, leaving 15 bases between them. This CDR3 comprises 15 residues. Germline V gene sequence: CDR1 SEHNR, CDR2 FQNEAQ (reference sequence). This chain uses TRBV7-9 with TRBJ1-2; D may be TRBD1 (5 bases). The sequence derives from a human donor who donated a stem cell graft to a child with acute lymphoblastic leukemia. This specimen was PBMCs from the stem cell graft donor, taken from the stem cell graft. The CDR3 nucleotides read TGTGCCAGCAGCTCCGGGACCGTGGGAGACTATGGCTACACCTTC. As protein: CASSSGTVGDYGYTF.